The clone carrying this T cell receptor (beta chain) was seen just once. Clones were sequenced by immunoSEQ multiplex PCR, and TCRdb holds only the in-frame ones, with some missing. The sample shows 69,000 or so clones, about 95% of them seen only once. This sample stems from a study of control samples from healthy donors and cancer patients. Germline-derived CDR1 and CDR2 are MGHRA and YSYEKL. The V and J ends lost 0 bases and 5 bases respectively, with 25 bases between them. This CDR3 has 19 amino acids. Sequencing was carried out using blood. This chain uses TRBV4-1 with TRBJ1-2, with D perhaps matching TRBD1 (5 bases). The sequence derives from a woman aged 30 to 39 in good health. The CDR3 nucleotides read TGCGCCAGCAGCCAAGATTCTATAACGGTTATGAGGGGAGGGTATGGCTACACCTTC. This encodes CASSQDSITVMRGGYGYTF.